The clone carrying this T cell receptor (beta chain) appeared many times. Ligated cDNA underwent four rounds of PCR with nested alpha and beta constant region primers and SP2. TCRdb ran MiXCR on the 5' RACE reads and lists one entry per CDR3 protein. The sample gives tens of thousands of distinct CDR3 sequences, 8% of which show up once; 15% to 20% is in the top ten. A UMI-containing oligonucleotide was joined by 3' ligation to the TCR cDNA template. The data were obtained in a study of naive and memory T cell subsets. The origin of this receptor is a female donor in good health.

CDR3 sequence: CASRTGTRYGYTF. The CDR3 DNA follows: TGTGCCAGCAGAACAGGAACCAGATATGGCTACACCTTC. The rearrangement links TRBV6-5 to TRBJ1-2; TRBD1 might be the D (5 bases). Trimming took 6 bases from V and 5 from J, leaving 13 bases between them. Germline V gene data show CDR1 as MNHEY and CDR2 as SVGAGI. The CDR3 sequence is 13 residues long.